This TCR beta chain appears in the sequencing data of a study of cytomegalovirus exposure and HLA in healthy donors. The primer mix had 60 Vbeta and 13 Jbeta primers. Generated by immunoSEQ multiplex PCR, the TCRdb table keeps only in-frame clones and is missing some. The sample table includes tens of thousands of clones. The CDR3 totals 12 residues. The germline gives CDR1 SGDLS, CDR2 YYNGEE. V lost 3 bases and J 8 bases, leaving 11 bases between the germline ends. Study-level findings and limits: In a later analysis, several top co-occurrence clusters appeared linked to parvovirus B19, influenza, CMV and Epstein-Barr virus.

As regards this clone: Its antigen remains unidentified.

The sample comprised PBMCs. This chain uses TRBV9 with TRBJ1-2, with D possibly being TRBD1 (6 bases). This sequence was found in a male donor in good health and CMV-seronegative. This chain's CDR3 is CASSADSRGYTF. CDR3 in DNA: TGTGCCAGCAGCGCGGACAGCCGGGGCTACACCTTC.